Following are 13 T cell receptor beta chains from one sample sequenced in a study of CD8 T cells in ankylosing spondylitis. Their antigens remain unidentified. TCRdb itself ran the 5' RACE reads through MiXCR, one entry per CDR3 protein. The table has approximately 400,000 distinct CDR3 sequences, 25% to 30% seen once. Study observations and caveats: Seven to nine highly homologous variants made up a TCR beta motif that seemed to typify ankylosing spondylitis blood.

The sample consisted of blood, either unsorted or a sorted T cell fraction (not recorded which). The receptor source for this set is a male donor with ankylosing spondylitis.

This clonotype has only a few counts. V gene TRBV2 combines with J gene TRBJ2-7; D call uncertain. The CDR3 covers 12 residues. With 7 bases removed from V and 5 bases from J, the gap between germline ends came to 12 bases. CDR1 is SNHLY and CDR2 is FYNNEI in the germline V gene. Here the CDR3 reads CASNGQNHEQYV. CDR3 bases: TGTGCCAGCAATGGCCAGAACCACGAGCAGTACGTC.

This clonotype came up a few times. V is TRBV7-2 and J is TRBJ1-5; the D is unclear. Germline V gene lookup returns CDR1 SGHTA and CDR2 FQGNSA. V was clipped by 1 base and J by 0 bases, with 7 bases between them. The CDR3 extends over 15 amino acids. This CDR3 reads CASSLEYYSNQPQHF. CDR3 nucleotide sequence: TGTGCCAGCAGCTTAGAGTATTATAGCAATCAGCCCCAGCATTTT.

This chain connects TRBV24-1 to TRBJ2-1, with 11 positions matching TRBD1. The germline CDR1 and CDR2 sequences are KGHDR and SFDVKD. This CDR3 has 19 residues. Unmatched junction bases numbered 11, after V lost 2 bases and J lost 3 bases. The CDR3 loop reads CATSDYNRDRGGHYNEQFF. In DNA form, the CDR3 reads TGTGCCACCAGTGATTATAACCGGGACAGGGGGGGACACTACAATGAGCAGTTCTTC.

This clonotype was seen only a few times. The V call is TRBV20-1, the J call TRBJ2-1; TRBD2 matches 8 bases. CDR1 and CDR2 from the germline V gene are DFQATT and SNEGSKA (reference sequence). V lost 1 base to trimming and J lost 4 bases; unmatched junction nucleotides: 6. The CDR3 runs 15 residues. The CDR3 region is CSARAPSGSYNEQFF. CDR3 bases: TGCAGTGCTAGAGCCCCCAGCGGGAGTTACAATGAGCAGTTCTTC.

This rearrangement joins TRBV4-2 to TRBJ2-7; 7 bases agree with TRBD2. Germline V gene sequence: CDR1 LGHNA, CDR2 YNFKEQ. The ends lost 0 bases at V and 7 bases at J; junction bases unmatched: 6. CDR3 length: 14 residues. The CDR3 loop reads CASSQEGLTTEQYF. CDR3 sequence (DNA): TGTGCCAGCAGCCAAGAGGGACTAACTACGGAGCAGTACTTC.

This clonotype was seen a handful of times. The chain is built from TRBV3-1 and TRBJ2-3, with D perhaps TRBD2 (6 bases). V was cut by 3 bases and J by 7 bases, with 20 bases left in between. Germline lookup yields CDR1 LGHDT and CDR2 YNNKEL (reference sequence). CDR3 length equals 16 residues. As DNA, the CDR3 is TGTGCCAGCAGCCACCATGGGTCGGGAGAAGGATATACGCAGTATTTT. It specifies CASSHHGSGEGYTQYF.

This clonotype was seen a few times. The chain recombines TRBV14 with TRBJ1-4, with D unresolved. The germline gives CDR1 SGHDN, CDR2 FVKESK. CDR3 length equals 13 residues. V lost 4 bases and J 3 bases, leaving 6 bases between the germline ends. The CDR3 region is CASSRQPNEKLFF. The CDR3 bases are TGTGCCAGCAGCCGGCAGCCTAATGAAAAACTGTTTTTT.

DNA of the CDR3: TGCGCCAGCAGCCTCGGGCTCACTGGAAACACCATATATTTT. Translation: CASSLGLTGNTIYF. The chain has TRBV5-1 and TRBJ1-3, with D unclear. The CDR3 spans 14 residues. Germline V gives CDR1 SGHRS, CDR2 YFSETQ. V was pared by 4 bases and J by 2 bases, with 10 bases between.

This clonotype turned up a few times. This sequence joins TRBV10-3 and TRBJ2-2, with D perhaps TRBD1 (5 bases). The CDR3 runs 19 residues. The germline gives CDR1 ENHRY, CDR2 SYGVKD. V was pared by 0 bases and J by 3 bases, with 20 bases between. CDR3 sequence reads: CAISESGPRATRDTGELFF. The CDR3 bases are TGTGCCATCAGTGAGTCCGGACCCAGGGCTACAAGGGACACCGGGGAGCTGTTTTTT.

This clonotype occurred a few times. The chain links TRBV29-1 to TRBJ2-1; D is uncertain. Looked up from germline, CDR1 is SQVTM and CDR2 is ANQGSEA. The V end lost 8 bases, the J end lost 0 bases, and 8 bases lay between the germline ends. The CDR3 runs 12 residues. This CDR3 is CSTVGSYNEQFF. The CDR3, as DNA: TGCAGCACGGTGGGCTCCTACAATGAGCAGTTCTTC.

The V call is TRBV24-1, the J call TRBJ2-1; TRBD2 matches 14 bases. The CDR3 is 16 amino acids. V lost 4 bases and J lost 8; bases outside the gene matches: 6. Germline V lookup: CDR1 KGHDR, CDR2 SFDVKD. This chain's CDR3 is CATSDPTSGRAHEQFF. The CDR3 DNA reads TGTGCCACCAGTGACCCGACTAGCGGGAGGGCCCATGAGCAGTTCTTC.

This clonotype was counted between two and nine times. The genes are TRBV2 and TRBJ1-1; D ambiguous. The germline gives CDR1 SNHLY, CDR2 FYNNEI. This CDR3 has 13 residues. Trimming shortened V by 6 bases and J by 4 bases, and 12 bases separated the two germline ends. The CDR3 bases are TGTGCCAGCAGCTTCACCGGGAGCACTGAAGCTTTCTTT. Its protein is CASSFTGSTEAFF.

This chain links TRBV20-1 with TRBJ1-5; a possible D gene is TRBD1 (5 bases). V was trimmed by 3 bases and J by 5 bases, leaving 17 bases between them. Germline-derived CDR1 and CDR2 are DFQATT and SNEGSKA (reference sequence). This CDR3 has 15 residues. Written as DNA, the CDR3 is TGCAGTGCTAGTTTGGCCAGGGCAGTAGATCAGCCCCAGCATTTT. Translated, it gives CSASLARAVDQPQHF.